This record looks at one T cell receptor beta chain sequence and its context. Antigen: not known. The data were taken from a study of CD4+ T cells in melanoma. Study-level findings and limits: A reported correlation linked neoantigen-specific CD4+ T cells to CD8+, macrophage and B cell function.

Profiling relied on immunoSEQ multiplex PCR, and the TCRdb table lists in-frame clones only, not all of them. Of about 50,000 clones listed, about 91% are singletons. Per the germline V gene, CDR1 is MDHEN and CDR2 is SYDVKM. With V trimmed by 5 bases and J by 4 bases, 9 bases remained unmatched. The CDR3 is 16 residues long. The sample was peripheral blood. This receptor was taken from a human donor with melanoma. The chain carries TRBV28 and TRBJ2-7; 12 bases fit TRBD1. CDR3: CASSPIGDRGQYEQYF. CDR3 DNA sequence: TGTGCCAGCAGTCCCATTGGGGACAGGGGGCAATACGAGCAGTACTTC.